Listed below are T cell receptor beta chains from one sample, sequenced in a study of brain T cells in children with intractable seizures. The assay was immunoSEQ multiplex PCR, and TCRdb's table has in-frame clones only and misses some. In the table there are about 64,000 clones, 90% to 96% of which are singletons. The sequencing used peripheral blood, collected at surgery. Receptor source: a boy in the first two years of life with focal cortical dysplasia and intractable seizures. The CDR3 runs from the conserved cysteine through the conserved F or W. The D gene is left open where the match is weak. Where a row states a size, it is once, few, many or the class of an expanded clone; other rows omit it.

v_gene,abundance,j_gene,d_gene,CDR3aa,CDR3nt
TRBV2,NA,TRBJ1-1,NA,CATAEPGYVMNTEAFF,TGTGCCACCGCCGAACCAGGGTACGTCATGAACACTGAAGCTTTCTTT
TRBV19,NA,TRBJ2-7,NA,CASSLQVSYEQYF,TGTGCCAGTAGTCTCCAGGTCTCCTACGAGCAGTACTTC
TRBV3-1/TRBV3-2,NA,TRBJ2-2,NA,CASSQERGGTNTGELFF,TGTGCCAGCAGCCAAGAAAGAGGGGGAACGAACACCGGGGAGCTGTTTTTT
TRBV29-1,NA,TRBJ2-2,TRBD2,CSVELAGVNTGELFF,TGCAGCGTTGAACTAGCGGGAGTGAACACCGGGGAGCTGTTTTTT
TRBV11-3,NA,TRBJ2-3,TRBD2,CASSAGTSGTDTQYF,TGTGCCAGCAGCGCCGGGACTAGCGGGACAGATACGCAGTATTTT
TRBV27,NA,TRBJ1-5,TRBD1,CASSFTGTGVQPQHF,TGTGCCAGCAGTTTTACGGGGACAGGGGTTCAGCCCCAGCATTTT
TRBV4-1,NA,TRBJ2-5,TRBD2,CASSQFGTSGGAETQYF,TGCGCCAGCAGCCAATTCGGGACTAGCGGGGGGGCCGAGACCCAGTACTTC
TRBV12-3/TRBV12-4,NA,TRBJ2-7,TRBD2,CASSLARGTEQYF,TGTGCCAGCAGTTTAGCGCGGGGGACCGAGCAGTACTTC
TRBV3-1/TRBV3-2,NA,TRBJ1-5,NA,CASSRTPGDQPQHF,TGTGCCAGCAGCCGAACCCCGGGGGATCAGCCCCAGCATTTT
TRBV7-2,NA,TRBJ2-4,NA,CASSLMPQASNIQYF,TGTGCCAGCAGCTTAATGCCACAGGCCTCAAACATTCAGTACTTC
TRBV5-1,NA,TRBJ2-7,NA,CASSSPDGTYYEQYF,TGCGCCAGCAGCTCGCCGGACGGGACGTACTACGAGCAGTACTTC
TRBV9,NA,TRBJ2-3,NA,CASSVVGLVADTQYF,TGTGCCAGCAGCGTAGTTGGGCTAGTCGCAGATACGCAGTATTTT
TRBV7-9,few,TRBJ1-1,NA,CASSLDRPEAFF,TGTGCCAGCAGCTTAGACAGGCCTGAAGCTTTCTTT
TRBV7-2,NA,TRBJ1-5,NA,CASRGGYNQPQHF,TGTGCCAGCAGGGGGGGGTACAATCAGCCCCAGCATTTT
TRBV6-5,NA,TRBJ2-3,TRBD2,CASRIAGGTDTQYF,TGTGCCAGCAGGATAGCGGGGGGCACAGATACGCAGTATTTT
TRBV4-2,NA,TRBJ1-2,NA,CASSQDGSRWVTRTTNYGYTF,TGTGCCAGCAGCCAAGATGGCTCCAGATGGGTTACAAGAACTACAAACTATGGCTACACCTTC
TRBV4-2,NA,TRBJ2-5,TRBD1,CASSQVAGTGGARGETQYF,TGTGCCAGCAGCCAAGTTGCCGGGACAGGGGGCGCTCGGGGGGAGACCCAGTACTTC
TRBV12-3/TRBV12-4,once,TRBJ2-7,NA,CASSFLGYEQYF,TGTGCCAGCAGTTTTTTGGGCTACGAGCAGTACTTC
TRBV10-3,NA,TRBJ1-5,NA,CAISRAGGNQPQHF,TGTGCCATCAGCCGAGCAGGGGGCAATCAGCCCCAGCATTTT
TRBV7-9,once,TRBJ1-6,TRBD1,CASSFYGTGGSYNSPLHF,TGTGCCAGCAGCTTTTATGGGACAGGGGGCTCCTATAATTCACCCCTCCACTTT
TRBV6-2/TRBV6-3,once,TRBJ2-3,TRBD2,CASSYQGGGSDTQYF,TGTGCCAGCAGTTACCAGGGCGGGGGGTCAGATACGCAGTATTTT
TRBV27,NA,TRBJ2-3,NA,CASSLSGHSTDTQYF,TGTGCCAGCAGTTTATCGGGACACTCCACAGATACGCAGTATTTT
TRBV27,NA,TRBJ2-3,TRBD2,CASSFTGVAGEDTQYF,TGTGCCAGCAGTTTCACGGGGGTAGCGGGAGAAGATACGCAGTATTTT
TRBV4-1,NA,TRBJ1-2,NA,CASSQVGGTEINGYTF,TGCGCCAGCAGCCAAGTCGGGGGTACGGAAATTAATGGCTACACCTTC
TRBV4-2,NA,TRBJ2-1,TRBD1,CASSQDWGQEQFF,TGTGCCAGCAGCCAAGATTGGGGACAGGAGCAGTTCTTC
TRBV5-8,NA,TRBJ1-1,NA,CASSLAGQPPSYEAFF,TGTGCCAGCAGCTTGGCCGGGCAGCCGCCTTCTTATGAAGCTTTCTTT
TRBV5-6,NA,TRBJ2-5,NA,CASSWIAVGMETQYF,TGTGCCAGCAGCTGGATAGCGGTGGGTATGGAGACCCAGTACTTC
TRBV5-4,NA,TRBJ2-2,TRBD1,CASSLRLFRQGLNTGELFF,TGTGCCAGCAGCTTGCGGCTCTTCAGACAGGGGCTGAACACCGGGGAGCTGTTTTTT
TRBV27,NA,TRBJ1-2,TRBD1,CASSLSGQTFYGYTF,TGTGCCAGCAGTTTATCGGGACAGACATTCTATGGCTACACCTTC
TRBV6-4,NA,TRBJ1-4,NA,CATQTPSLNRDYIPGEKLFF,TGTGCCACACAAACCCCATCACTCAACAGGGACTACATACCTGGGGAAAAACTGTTTTTT
TRBV5-1,NA,TRBJ2-1,TRBD2,CASSLRPSGSDEQFF,TGCGCCAGCAGCTTGAGGCCTAGCGGGAGCGATGAGCAGTTCTTC
TRBV2,NA,TRBJ2-2,NA,CASSEWLANTGELFF,TGTGCCAGCAGTGAATGGTTGGCGAACACCGGGGAGCTGTTTTTT
TRBV19,NA,TRBJ1-2,TRBD1,CASSTTRDSLSFRGYTF,TGTGCCAGTAGTACAACGCGGGACAGCCTTTCCTTTCGGGGCTACACCTTC
TRBV3-1/TRBV3-2,NA,TRBJ2-3,NA,CASSQNTDTQYF,TGTGCCAGCAGCCAAAACACAGATACGCAGTATTTT
TRBV5-4,once,TRBJ2-2,NA,CASSMDLNTGELFF,TGTGCCAGCAGCATGGACCTTAACACCGGGGAGCTGTTTTTT
TRBV5-1,NA,TRBJ2-3,NA,CASSLGGSSTDTQYF,TGCGCCAGCAGCTTGGGGGGGTCTAGCACAGATACGCAGTATTTT
TRBV29-1,NA,TRBJ2-7,NA,CSVETTGGSYEQYF,TGCAGCGTTGAAACCACAGGAGGGTCTTACGAGCAGTACTTC
TRBV5-6,NA,TRBJ2-7,NA,CASRSTGYSEQYF,TGTGCCAGCAGGTCTACAGGCTACTCCGAGCAGTACTTC
TRBV5-6,NA,TRBJ1-2,TRBD1,CASSQGTGISYGYTF,TGTGCCAGCAGCCAAGGGACAGGGATTAGCTATGGCTACACCTTC
TRBV3-1/TRBV3-2,NA,TRBJ1-1,NA,CASSQKSLGNTEAFF,TGTGCCAGCAGCCAAAAATCCCTCGGGAACACTGAAGCTTTCTTT
TRBV27,NA,TRBJ1-4,NA,CASSLLSGVQEKLFF,TGTGCCAGCAGTTTATTATCAGGGGTCCAGGAAAAACTGTTTTTT
TRBV10-3,NA,TRBJ2-7,NA,CATLGGAGAHEQYF,TGTGCCACCCTGGGGGGGGCGGGAGCCCACGAGCAGTACTTC
TRBV7-6,NA,TRBJ1-6,TRBD1,CASSLGPDRGNSPLHF,TGTGCCAGCAGCTTAGGTCCTGACAGGGGTAATTCACCCCTCCACTTT
TRBV19,NA,TRBJ2-5,TRBD1,CASSISTGGSETQYF,TGTGCCAGTAGTATCTCGACAGGGGGGTCGGAGACCCAGTACTTC
TRBV5-6,NA,TRBJ1-5,NA,CASSSGGWQPQHF,TGTGCCAGCAGCTCGGGAGGTTGGCAGCCCCAGCATTTT
TRBV27,NA,TRBJ2-3,NA,CASKNEPSSTDTQYF,TGTGCCAGCAAGAACGAACCTTCTAGCACAGATACGCAGTATTTT
TRBV5-4,NA,TRBJ1-1,NA,CASSSGRLNTEAFF,TGTGCCAGCAGCTCAGGACGGTTGAACACTGAAGCTTTCTTT
TRBV4-2,NA,TRBJ2-4,TRBD2,CASSQSPGGRGNIQYF,TGTGCCAGCAGCCAATCCCCGGGGGGGCGTGGAAACATTCAGTACTTC
TRBV5-1,NA,TRBJ1-2,NA,CASSLEVERGYGYTF,TGCGCCAGCAGCTTGGAGGTTGAGCGGGGCTATGGCTACACCTTC
TRBV19,NA,TRBJ1-1,NA,CASSMSELNTEAFF,TGTGCCAGTAGTATGTCTGAACTGAACACTGAAGCTTTCTTT
TRBV2,few,TRBJ1-1,NA,CASKGLEAFF,TGTGCCAGCAAAGGGCTAGAAGCTTTCTTT
TRBV7-2,NA,TRBJ2-1,NA,CASSLVDYVNEQFF,TGTGCCAGCAGCTTAGTCGACTACGTTAATGAGCAGTTCTTC
TRBV24-1,NA,TRBJ2-2,NA,CATSNSFGSNTGELFF,TGTGCCACCAGTAATAGCTTCGGTTCGAACACCGGGGAGCTGTTTTTT
TRBV5-1,NA,TRBJ2-2,TRBD1,CASSAGQGVDTGELFF,TGCGCCAGCAGCGCGGGACAGGGGGTAGACACCGGGGAGCTGTTTTTT
TRBV19,NA,TRBJ1-5,NA,CASSLGPTRYSNQPQHF,TGTGCCAGTAGCCTCGGACCCACCAGATATAGCAATCAGCCCCAGCATTTT